This T cell receptor (beta chain) comes out of a study of CXCR3-negative and CXCR3-positive naive CD8 T cells. Concerning this clonotype: Antigen unknown.

General study findings and limits: The study found comparably high diversity in both naive subsets and much lower diversity in memory CD8+ cells. Within a donor, both naive subsets shared TRBV-TRBJ usage, unlike memory cells. More hydrophobic TRB CDR3s were found in CXCR3-positive naive cells than in CXCR3-negative naive cells.

The authors made the TRB cDNA libraries by 5' RACE using UMI labels. TCRdb reanalyzed the 5' RACE reads and collapses them to one entry per CDR3 protein, without DNA. The ten most abundant clones cover 0.45% to 0.55% of a sample with 100,000 to 150,000 distinct CDR3 sequences. Sequenced input: naive CXCR3- CD8+ T cells from blood. Specified subset: CD45RO-CCR7+CD27+CD95- naive CD8+ T cells lacking CXCR3 (TNR3-). The clonotype originates from a human donor in good health. Some clones in this sample may be carry-over from other donors' samples.

CDR3 sequence: CSVQQGGLSYGYTF. This chain uses TRBV29-1 with TRBJ1-2; absent DNA, TCRdb's TRBD1 call cannot be checked. The V gene's germline CDR1 is SQVTM and CDR2 ANQGSEA. The CDR3 has 14 amino acids.